This TCR beta chain was captured in a study of regulatory T cells in long-lasting Graves disease (dated by TCRdb to the early 2020s). Regarding the complete study: Patients with newly diagnosed Graves' disease had been on antithyroid drugs for under 3 months. Peripheral blood TCR sequencing and RNA sequencing compared persistent Graves' disease patients with newly diagnosed Graves' disease patients. The study took place in China and was registered as a clinical trial. A total of roughly 35 samples underwent TCR sequencing: some 13 from persistent and approximately 20 from newly diagnosed Graves' disease patients.

General conclusions and limits of the study: Sequencing and analysis were restricted to the TCR beta chain. Patients with persistent disease shared more public clonotypes (fewer than 3,000) than newly diagnosed patients did (nearly 1,000). The small sample size was acknowledged by the authors as a limitation that may reduce accuracy. Peripheral blood alone was examined, since thyroid tissue, which constituted the primary lesion, could not be accessed. Persistent disease showed preferential use of TRBV28, TRBJ1-2 and TRBJ2-5, whereas newly diagnosed disease favored TRBV20-1 and TRBJ2-1. Persistent Graves' disease patients showed lower TCR Shannon entropy and fewer highly expanded clones than newly diagnosed patients, suggesting clonal expansion.

Receptor libraries were prepared by multiplex PCR. These reads were obtained on an Illumina HiSeq 4000. TCR beta libraries were built with iRepertoire HTBI primers and Arm-PCR amplification of CDR3 regions. Before sequencing, the PCR products underwent gel purification. As for how the authors treated the data: Gene usage analysis of CDR3 amino acid clonotypes used the 60 to 80 TRBV and some 15 TRBJ segments found across samples. COPE and FqMerger were used to merge the filtered high-quality paired reads into contigs. BLAST was used to align contigs to the IMGT TRBV, TRBD and TRBJ reference genes, and CDR3 was defined following IMGT. Any clonotype with a frequency above 0.1% was counted as a highly expanded clone. Repertoire diversity was measured by Shannon entropy, and V-J evenness by the Gini coefficient. Public clonotypes were defined as clonotypes shared by more than one individual. TCRdb reprocessing: public reads trimmed at Q25 with fastp, clones called with MiXCR, in-frame beta chains kept. Rows are combined by CDR3 protein, so each entry shows the most common genes and DNA. The V and J calls and clone size are TCRdb's, not the authors'. This sample holds about 350,000 distinct CDR3 sequences; around 16% were observed only once. The ten most abundant clones make up around 20% of the sample.

As to this clonotype: Its antigen is unknown. Nothing much larger sits one base from this clone, and base qualities are not available.

V was cut back by 2 bases and J by 8 bases, leaving a gap of 15 bases between them. Based on the germline V gene, the CDR1 and CDR2 sequences are MNHEY and SVGAGI. The CDR3, cysteine through phenylalanine, is 15 amino acids long. Solely the CDR3 DNA is kept, with 45 bases framed from the first base. In light of the paper, this sample's time point label describes: newly diagnosed GD, antithyroid drugs for less than 3 months. RNA was extracted from PBMCs in TRIzol for both TCR sequencing and RNA sequencing. The diagnosis of Graves' disease followed American Thyroid Association guidelines. Patients were recruited from an endocrinology department in Xi'an, China. Each patient gave approximately 10 milliliters of peripheral blood, collected in an EDTA anticoagulant tube. Ficoll Paque Plus density gradient separation was used to isolate PBMCs, and no further T cell sorting was done. An Agilent 2100 Bioanalyzer and agarose gel were used to assess RNA quality, and a NanoDrop 2000 was used to measure RNA concentration.

The data also belong to a second study, concerning T cells in Graves' hyperthyroidism and ophthalmopathy. The other study reports the following: A patient counted as having stable Graves' hyperthyroidism if no progression to ophthalmopathy occurred over 18 months of follow-up. Hyperthyroidism patients were newly diagnosed, had a disease duration of under 2 months, and were aged 18 to 65 years. The study excluded patients with uncontrolled infections, other autoimmune diseases, pregnancy or lactation. Clinical symptoms, serum thyroxine and TRAb, thyroid ultrasound, and orbital computed tomography formed the basis for the diagnoses. For the first round of RT-PCR on the TCR CDR3, the HTBI primer set was used together with the Qiagen OneStep RT-PCR kit. Most expanded thyroid clonotypes (frequency above 0.001) were also found in blood, which suggests that blood repertoires may mirror thyroid immune responses. A 13 V-J signature model separated ophthalmopathy from stable hyperthyroidism, with just over 85% sensitivity and roughly 81% specificity in cross-validation and 80%/75% in testing. During validation, the model predicted progression to ophthalmopathy a median of about 6.5 months ahead of onset, with around 70% sensitivity and 72% to 85% specificity. A discovery cohort of about a hundred patients, 43 with Graves' ophthalmopathy and more than 55 with stable Graves' hyperthyroidism, was used to find distinguishing TCR V-J signatures. Prospective prediction of ophthalmopathy was tested in an independent validation cohort of 18 to 20 hyperthyroidism patients and 17 patients who later progressed to ophthalmopathy. The approximately 100 discovery patients were divided at random into training and test sets in a 7:3 ratio. Thyroid tissue and blood T-cell repertoires from over 5 Graves' hyperthyroidism patients were also compared in the study. Following sampling, methimazole starting at 30 mg daily was given to hyperthyroidism patients, and high-dose intravenous methylprednisolone was given to ophthalmopathy patients. Libraries were constructed in a second round of multiplex PCR, after which size selection and purification were carried out. Libraries were sequenced paired-end with 100 bp reads on an Illumina HiSeq2000. SOAPnuke was used to process the raw data, with reads discarded if the reads contained adapters or uncalled bases, had a mean Phred below 15, or lacked an exact constant-primer or identifier match. COPE v1.2.5 was used to merge high-quality paired reads, and clonotypes were defined as unique nucleotide sequences. MiTCR v1.1 was used to align the clonotypes against IMGT TRBV, TRBD and TRBJ reference segments. The analysis included only V-J combinations with a frequency above 0.0001, which together covered roughly 99% of the repertoires. A TCS score was defined as the ratio of F50 (clonal expansion) to E x V (chaos), with BLOSUM62-based TCRdist applied between CDR3 peptides within each V-J. Welch's t-statistics and random forest reduced around 510 V-J features to about 13, which were used in a naive Bayes classifier (R e1071). No statistical method was used to fix the sample size in advance, and group allocation was not hidden from the investigators. The paper reports TCR Vbeta CDR3 sequencing of fewer than 150 peripheral blood samples: 40 or so ophthalmopathy, fewer than 80 hyperthyroidism and around 17 progressor patients.

This specimen was peripheral blood mononuclear cells (PBMCs), taken at new diagnosis, from a patient treated with antithyroid drugs. The clonotype originates from a woman aged 18-30 years with Graves disease. Donor details come from another sample of the same person, matched by shared clones. The V and J segments used are TRBV6-5 and TRBJ1-4; the D gene is possibly TRBD1, with 5 bases matching. The DNA reads as follows: TGTGCCAGCAGTTACCTTGGGACTTCAGGGGAAAAACTGTTTTTT. Its translation is CASSYLGTSGEKLFF.